This T cell receptor (beta chain) was profiled in a study of glioma-infiltrating T cells. Broader study findings: Above-expected tissue-blood divergence occurred in all gliomas, most in low-grade ones. CDR3 overlap between tissue and blood was very small.

V was pared by 0 bases and J by 7 bases, with 4 bases of the junction left unmatched. Germline V gene data show CDR1 as LGHDT and CDR2 as YNNKEL (reference sequence). There are 15 residues in the CDR3. This clonotype has at least ten counts. The antigen remains undetermined. The iRepertoire nested amplicon-rescue multiplex PCR amplified TCR alpha and beta CDR3s from RNA. For one-step reverse transcription and amplification, roughly 95-450 ng of tissue mRNA or PBMC total RNA was used. Each CDR3 protein is one row after TCRdb ran MiXCR on the multiplex PCR reads. The sample lists around 170,000 distinct CDR3 sequences, more than 35% occurring once.

The chain links TRBV3-1 to TRBJ2-1; 9 nucleotides line up with TRBD1. The TCR was taken from a human donor with low-grade glioma or glioblastoma, undergoing nonglioma brain surgery, or in good health (not recorded which). Sequencing used glioma tissue, nonneoplastic brain tissue, or PBMCs (not recorded which). CDR3: CASSQDLGQGNEQFF. DNA for the CDR3: TGTGCCAGCAGCCAAGATTTGGGACAGGGTAATGAGCAGTTCTTC.